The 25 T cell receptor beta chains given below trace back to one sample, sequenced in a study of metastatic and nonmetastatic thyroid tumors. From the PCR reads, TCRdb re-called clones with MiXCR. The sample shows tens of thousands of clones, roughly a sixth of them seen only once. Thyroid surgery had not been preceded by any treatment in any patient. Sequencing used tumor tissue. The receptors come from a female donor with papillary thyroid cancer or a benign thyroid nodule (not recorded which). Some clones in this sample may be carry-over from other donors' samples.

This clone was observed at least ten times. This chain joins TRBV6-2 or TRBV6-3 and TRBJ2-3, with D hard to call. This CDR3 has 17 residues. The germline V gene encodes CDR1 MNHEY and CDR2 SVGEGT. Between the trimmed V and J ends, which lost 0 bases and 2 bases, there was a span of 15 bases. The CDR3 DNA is TGTGCCAGCAGTTACTCGTACTCCTTGGGCTTCACAGATACGCAGTATTTT. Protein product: CASSYSYSLGFTDTQYF.

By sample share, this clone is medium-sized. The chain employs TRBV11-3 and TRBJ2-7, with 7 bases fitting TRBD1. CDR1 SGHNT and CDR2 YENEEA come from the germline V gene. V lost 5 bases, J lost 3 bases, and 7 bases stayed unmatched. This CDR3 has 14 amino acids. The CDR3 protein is CASSHRQGRYEQYF. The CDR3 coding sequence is TGTGCCAGCAGCCACCGACAGGGCCGCTACGAGCAGTACTTC.

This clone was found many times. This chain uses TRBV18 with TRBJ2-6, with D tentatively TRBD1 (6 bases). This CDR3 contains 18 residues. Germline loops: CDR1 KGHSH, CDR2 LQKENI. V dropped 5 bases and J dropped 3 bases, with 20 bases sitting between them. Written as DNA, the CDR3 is TGTGCCAGCTCATCTACCTCTGACAGGAACGGTGGGGCCAACGTCCTGACTTTC. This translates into CASSSTSDRNGGANVLTF.

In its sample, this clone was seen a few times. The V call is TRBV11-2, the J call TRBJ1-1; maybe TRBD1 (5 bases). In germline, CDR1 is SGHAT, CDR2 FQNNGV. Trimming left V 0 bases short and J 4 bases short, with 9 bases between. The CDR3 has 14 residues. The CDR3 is CASSLDGGPTEAFF. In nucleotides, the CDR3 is TGTGCCAGCAGCTTAGATGGGGGTCCCACTGAAGCTTTCTTT.

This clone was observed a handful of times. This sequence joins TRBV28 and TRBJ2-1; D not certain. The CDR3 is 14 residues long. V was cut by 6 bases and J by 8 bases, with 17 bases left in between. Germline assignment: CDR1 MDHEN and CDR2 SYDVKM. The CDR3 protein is CASSPLGRYDEQFF. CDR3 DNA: TGTGCCAGCAGCCCTCTGGGCAGGTATGATGAGCAGTTCTTC.

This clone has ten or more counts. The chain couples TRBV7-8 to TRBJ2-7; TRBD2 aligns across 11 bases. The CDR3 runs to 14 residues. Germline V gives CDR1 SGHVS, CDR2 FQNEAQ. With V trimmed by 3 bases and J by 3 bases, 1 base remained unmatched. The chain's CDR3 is CASSFTSGSYEQYF. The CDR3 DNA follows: TGTGCCAGCAGCTTTACTAGCGGGAGCTACGAGCAGTACTTC.

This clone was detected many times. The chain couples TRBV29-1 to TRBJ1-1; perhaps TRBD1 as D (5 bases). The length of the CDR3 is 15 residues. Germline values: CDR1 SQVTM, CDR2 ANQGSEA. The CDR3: CSATKVGARPTEAFF. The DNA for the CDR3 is TGCAGTGCCACGAAGGTAGGGGCCCGTCCAACTGAAGCTTTCTTT. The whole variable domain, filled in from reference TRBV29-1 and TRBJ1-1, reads SAVISQKPSRDICQRGTSLTIQCQVDSQVTMMFWYRQQPGQSLTLIATANQGSEATYESGFVIDKFPISRPNLTFSTLTVSNMSPEDSSIYLCSATKVGARPTEAFFGQGTRLTVV.

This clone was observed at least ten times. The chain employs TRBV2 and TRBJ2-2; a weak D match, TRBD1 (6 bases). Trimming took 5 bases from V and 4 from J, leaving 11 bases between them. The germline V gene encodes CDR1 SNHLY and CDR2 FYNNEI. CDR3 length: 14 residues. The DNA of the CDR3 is TGTGCCAGCAGTAGGGACATAAGCACCGGGGAGCTGTTTTTT. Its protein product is CASSRDISTGELFF.

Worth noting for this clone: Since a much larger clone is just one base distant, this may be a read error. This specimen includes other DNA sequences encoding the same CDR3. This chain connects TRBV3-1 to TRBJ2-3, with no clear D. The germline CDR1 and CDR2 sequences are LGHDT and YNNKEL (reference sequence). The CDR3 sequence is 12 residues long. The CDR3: CASSQGPDTQYF. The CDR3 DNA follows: TGTGCCAGCAGCCAAGGCCCAGATACACAGTATTTT.

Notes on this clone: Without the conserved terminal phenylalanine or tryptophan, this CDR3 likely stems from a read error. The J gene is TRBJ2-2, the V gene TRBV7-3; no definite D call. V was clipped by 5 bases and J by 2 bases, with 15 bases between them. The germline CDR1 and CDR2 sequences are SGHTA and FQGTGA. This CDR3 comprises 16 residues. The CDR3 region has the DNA TGTGCCAGCAGCCTACGGGTAACACCTAACACCGGGGAGCTGTTTCTT. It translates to CASSLRVTPNTGELFL.

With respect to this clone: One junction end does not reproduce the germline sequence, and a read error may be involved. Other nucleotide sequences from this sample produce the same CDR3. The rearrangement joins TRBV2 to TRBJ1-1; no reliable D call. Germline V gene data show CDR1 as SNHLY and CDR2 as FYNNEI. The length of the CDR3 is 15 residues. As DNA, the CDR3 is TGCGCCAGCAGCCTACCCGACTCGAAGGTGGGTGAAGCTTTCTTT. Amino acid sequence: CASSLPDSKVGEAFF.

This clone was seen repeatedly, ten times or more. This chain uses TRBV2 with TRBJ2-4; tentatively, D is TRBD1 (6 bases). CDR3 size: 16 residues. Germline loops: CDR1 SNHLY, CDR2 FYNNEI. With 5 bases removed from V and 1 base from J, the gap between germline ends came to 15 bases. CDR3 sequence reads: CASSNRDNAAKNIQYF. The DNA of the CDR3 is TGTGCCAGCAGTAACCGGGACAACGCTGCCAAAAACATTCAGTACTTC.

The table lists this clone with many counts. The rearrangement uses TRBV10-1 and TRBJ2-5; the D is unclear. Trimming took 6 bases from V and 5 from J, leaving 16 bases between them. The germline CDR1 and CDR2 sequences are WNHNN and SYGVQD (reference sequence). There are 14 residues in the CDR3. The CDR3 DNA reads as TGCGCCAGCAGCCTCGACACCGCAGCGGAGACCCAGTACTTC. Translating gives CASSLDTAAETQYF.

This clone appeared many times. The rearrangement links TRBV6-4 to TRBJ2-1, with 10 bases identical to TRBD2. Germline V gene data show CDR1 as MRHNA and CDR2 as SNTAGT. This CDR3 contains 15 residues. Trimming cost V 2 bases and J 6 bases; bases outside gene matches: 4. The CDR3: CASSDSRTSGNEQFF. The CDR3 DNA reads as TGTGCCAGCAGTGACAGTAGGACTAGCGGCAATGAGCAGTTCTTC.

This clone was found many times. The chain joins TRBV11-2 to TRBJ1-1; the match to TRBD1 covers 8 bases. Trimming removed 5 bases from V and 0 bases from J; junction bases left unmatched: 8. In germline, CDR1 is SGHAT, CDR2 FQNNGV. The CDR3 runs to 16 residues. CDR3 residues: CASSGRQGPMNTEAFF. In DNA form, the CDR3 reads TGTGCCAGCAGCGGCCGACAGGGGCCCATGAACACTGAAGCTTTCTTT.

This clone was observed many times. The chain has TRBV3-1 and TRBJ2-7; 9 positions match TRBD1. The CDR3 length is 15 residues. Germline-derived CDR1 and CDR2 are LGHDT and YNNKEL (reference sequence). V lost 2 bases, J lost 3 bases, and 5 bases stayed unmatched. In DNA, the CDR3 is TGTGCCAGCAGCCAAACGGACAGGGGAGTCTACGAGCAGTACTTC. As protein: CASSQTDRGVYEQYF.

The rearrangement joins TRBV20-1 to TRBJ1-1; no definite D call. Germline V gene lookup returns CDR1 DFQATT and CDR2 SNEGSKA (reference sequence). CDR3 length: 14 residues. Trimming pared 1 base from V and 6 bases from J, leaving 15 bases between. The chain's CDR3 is CSARGLGSTAEAFF. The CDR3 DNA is TGCAGTGCTAGAGGTTTGGGGAGTACGGCTGAAGCTTTCTTT.

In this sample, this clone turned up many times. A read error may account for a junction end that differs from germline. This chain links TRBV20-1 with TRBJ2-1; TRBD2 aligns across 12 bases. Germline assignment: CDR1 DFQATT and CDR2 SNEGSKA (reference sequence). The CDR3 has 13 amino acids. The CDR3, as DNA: TGTGCTAGCGGGAGGGCCTTTGCCAATGAGCAGTTCTTC. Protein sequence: CASGRAFANEQFF.

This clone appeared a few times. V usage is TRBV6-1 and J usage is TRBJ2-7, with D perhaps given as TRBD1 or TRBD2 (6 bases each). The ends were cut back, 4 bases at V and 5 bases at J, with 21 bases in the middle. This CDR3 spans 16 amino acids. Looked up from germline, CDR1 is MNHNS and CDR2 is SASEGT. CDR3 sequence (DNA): TGTGCCAGCAGTGGGAGGGGGTATGCGGTCGTGAACGAGCAGTACTTC. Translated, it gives CASSGRGYAVVNEQYF.

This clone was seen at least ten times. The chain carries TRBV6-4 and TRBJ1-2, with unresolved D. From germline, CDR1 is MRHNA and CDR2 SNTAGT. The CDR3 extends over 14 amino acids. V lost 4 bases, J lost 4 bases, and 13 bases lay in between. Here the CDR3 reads CASSAEGSGYGYTF. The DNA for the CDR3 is TGTGCCAGCAGTGCCGAGGGATCGGGCTATGGCTACACCTTC.

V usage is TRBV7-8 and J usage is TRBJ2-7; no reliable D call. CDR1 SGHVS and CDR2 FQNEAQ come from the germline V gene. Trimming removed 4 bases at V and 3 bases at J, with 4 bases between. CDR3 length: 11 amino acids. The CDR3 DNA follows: TGTGCCAGCAGCTGGGACTACGAGCAGTACTTC. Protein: CASSWDYEQYF.

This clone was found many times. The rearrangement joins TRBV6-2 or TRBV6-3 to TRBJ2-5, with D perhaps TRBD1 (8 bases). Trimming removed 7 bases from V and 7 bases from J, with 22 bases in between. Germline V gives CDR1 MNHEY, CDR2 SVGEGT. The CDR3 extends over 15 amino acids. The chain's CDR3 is CASKTQGQASGTQYF. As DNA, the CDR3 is TGTGCCAGCAAAACCCAGGGACAGGCTAGCGGGACCCAGTACTTC.

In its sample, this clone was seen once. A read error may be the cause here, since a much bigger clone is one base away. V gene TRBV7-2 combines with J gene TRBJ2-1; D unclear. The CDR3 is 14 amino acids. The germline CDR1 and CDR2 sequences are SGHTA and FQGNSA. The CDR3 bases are TGTGCCGGCAGCTTAGTAGCTGGGGTCGGTGAGCAGTTCTTC. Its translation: CAGSLVAGVGEQFF.

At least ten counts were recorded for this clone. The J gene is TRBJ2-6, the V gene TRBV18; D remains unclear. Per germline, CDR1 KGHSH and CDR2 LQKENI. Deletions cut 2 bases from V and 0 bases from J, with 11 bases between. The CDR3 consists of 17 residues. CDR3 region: CASSPEAPTSGANVLTF. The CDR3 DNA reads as TGTGCCAGCTCACCAGAGGCCCCCACCTCTGGGGCCAACGTCCTGACTTTC.

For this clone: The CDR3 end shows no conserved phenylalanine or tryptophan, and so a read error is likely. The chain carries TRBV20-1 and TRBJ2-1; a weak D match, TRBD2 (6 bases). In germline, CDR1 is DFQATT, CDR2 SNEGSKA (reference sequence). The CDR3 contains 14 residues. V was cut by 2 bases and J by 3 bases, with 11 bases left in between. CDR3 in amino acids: CSARNGRIYNEQFL. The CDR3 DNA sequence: TGCAGTGCTAGAAACGGGAGAATCTACAATGAGCAGTTCCTC.